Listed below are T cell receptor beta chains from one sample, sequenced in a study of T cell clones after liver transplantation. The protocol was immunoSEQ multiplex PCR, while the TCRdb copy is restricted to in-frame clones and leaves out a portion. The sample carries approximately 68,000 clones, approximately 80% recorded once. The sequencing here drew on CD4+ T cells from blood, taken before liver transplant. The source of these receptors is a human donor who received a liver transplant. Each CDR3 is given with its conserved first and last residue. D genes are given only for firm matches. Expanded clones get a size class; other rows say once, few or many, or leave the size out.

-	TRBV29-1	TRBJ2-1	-	TGCAGCGTTGACCCCCCCGCCTCGCCCTTCCTTTACAATGAGCAGTTCTTC	CSVDPPASPFLYNEQFF
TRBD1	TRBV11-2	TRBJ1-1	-	TGTGCCAGCAGCTTAGTAGGAGGAGGGGGCCAAGCTTTCTTT	CASSLVGGGGQAFF
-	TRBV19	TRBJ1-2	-	TGTGCCAGTTCCGGGACATCTAACTATGGCTACACCTTC	CASSGTSNYGYTF
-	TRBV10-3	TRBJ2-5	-	TGTGCCATCAGTGAGTCGCAGACCCAGTACTTC	CAISESQTQYF
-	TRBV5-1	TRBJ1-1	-	TGCGCCAGCAGCCCCCAGGTACAAACCATGAACACTGAAGCTTTCTTT	CASSPQVQTMNTEAFF
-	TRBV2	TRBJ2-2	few	TGTGCCAGCACTGACACCGGGGAGCTGTTTTTT	CASTDTGELFF
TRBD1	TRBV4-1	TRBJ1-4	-	TGCGCCAGCAGCCAAGAAGGGACAGGGGGCGGAAAACTGTTTTTT	CASSQEGTGGGKLFF
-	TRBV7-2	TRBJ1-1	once	TGTGCCAGCAGATCCCCGGGGGGTTTCCACGGAAACACTGAAGCTTTCTTT	CASRSPGGFHGNTEAFF
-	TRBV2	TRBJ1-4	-	TGTGCCAGCAGTGAAGTCAGTAGGGGAAAACTGTTTTTT	CASSEVSRGKLFF
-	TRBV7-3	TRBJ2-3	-	TGTGCCAGCAGCCCCGGCACAGATACGCAGTATTTT	CASSPGTDTQYF
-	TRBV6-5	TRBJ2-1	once	TGTGCCAGCAGTATATCCATCTCCTACAATGAGCAGTTCTTC	CASSISISYNEQFF
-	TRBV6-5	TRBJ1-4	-	TGTGCCAGCAGTTTTCGAACGGGAAAACTGTTTTTT	CASSFRTGKLFF
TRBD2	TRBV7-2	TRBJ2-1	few	TGTGCCAGCAGCTCAGCGGGAGGGGTCTCCTACAATGAGCAGTTCTTC	CASSSAGGVSYNEQFF
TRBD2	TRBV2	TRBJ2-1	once	TGTGCCAGCAGTATTCTAGCGGGAGGGTACAATGAGCAGTTCTTC	CASSILAGGYNEQFF
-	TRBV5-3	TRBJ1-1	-	TGTGCCAGAAGCTTGCGGGACTCGAACACTGAAGCTTTCTTT	CARSLRDSNTEAFF
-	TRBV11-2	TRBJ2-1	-	TGTGCCAGCACCCCTCGAGTGGGCAGACAGGGACTCTACAATGAGCAGTTCTTC	CASTPRVGRQGLYNEQFF
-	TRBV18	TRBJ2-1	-	TGTGCCAGCTCACCACCGAGGGGGTCCGCGGATGAGCAGTTCTTC	CASSPPRGSADEQFF
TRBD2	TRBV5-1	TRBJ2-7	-	TGCGCCAGCAGCTTGAGGGCTAGCGGGCGCAGCTCCTACGAGCAGTACTTC	CASSLRASGRSSYEQYF
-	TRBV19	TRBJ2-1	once	TGTGCCAGCGGCCACTACAACAATGAGCAGTTCTTC	CASGHYNNEQFF
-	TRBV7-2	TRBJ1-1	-	TGTGCCAGCAGCTTAGCATCACCAGGGTCTGGGACTGAAGCTTTCTTT	CASSLASPGSGTEAFF
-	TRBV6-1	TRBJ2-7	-	TGTGCCAGCAGTGAGCGGGTCGGCTGGGGGGAGCAGTACTTC	CASSERVGWGEQYF
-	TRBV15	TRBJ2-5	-	TGTGCCACCAGCAGAGACCGGACGGTCACCGGGGAGACCCAGTACTTC	CATSRDRTVTGETQYF
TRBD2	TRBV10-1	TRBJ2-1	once	TGCGCCAGCAGTGAAGGGACTAGCAAGGGCTCCTACAATGAGCAGTTCTTC	CASSEGTSKGSYNEQFF
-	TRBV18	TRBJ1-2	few	TGTGCCAGCTCACCCGACGGGAACTATGGCTACACCTTC	CASSPDGNYGYTF
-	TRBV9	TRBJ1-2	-	TGTGCCAGCAGCGCAACAGGGACCAACTATGGCTACACCTTC	CASSATGTNYGYTF
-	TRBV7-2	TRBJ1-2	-	TGTGCCAGCAGCTTAGTAGCGCCCTATGGCTACACCTTC	CASSLVAPYGYTF
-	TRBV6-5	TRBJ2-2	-	TGTGCCAGCAGAAGCGGGCCAAACACCGGGGAGCTGTTTTTT	CASRSGPNTGELFF
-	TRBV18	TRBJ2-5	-	TGTGCCAGCTCAAATCCCCCCGCAGAGACCCAGTACTTC	CASSNPPAETQYF
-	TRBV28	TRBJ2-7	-	TGTGCCAGCAGTTTGGGTAGCGCCACAGCCTACGAGCAGTACTTC	CASSLGSATAYEQYF
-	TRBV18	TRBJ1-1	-	TGTGCCAGCTCCGAGGGGCTGAACACTGAAGCTTTCTTT	CASSEGLNTEAFF
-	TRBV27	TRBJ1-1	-	TGTGCCAGCAGTACCCAACAGGGCCCCACTGAAGCTTTCTTT	CASSTQQGPTEAFF
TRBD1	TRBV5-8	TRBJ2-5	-	TGTGCCAGCAGCCCATGGACAGGGGGACCACAAGAGACCCAGTACTTC	CASSPWTGGPQETQYF
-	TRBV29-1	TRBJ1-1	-	TGCAGCGTTGAAGATCGGGAGGGGCAGGAAGCTTTCTTT	CSVEDREGQEAFF
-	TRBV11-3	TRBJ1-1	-	TGTGCCAGCAGCGTCAACCCGGGAACTGAAGCTTTCTTT	CASSVNPGTEAFF
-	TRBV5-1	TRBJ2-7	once	TGCGCCAGCAGCCTACTGACTATCTCCTACGAGCAGTACTTC	CASSLLTISYEQYF
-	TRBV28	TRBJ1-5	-	TGTGCCAGCAGTGCCCCTTGGAATCAGCCCCAGCATTTT	CASSAPWNQPQHF
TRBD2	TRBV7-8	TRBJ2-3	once	TGTGCCAGCAGCTTAAATGCGGGAGGTGCTAATACAGATACGCAGTATTTT	CASSLNAGGANTDTQYF
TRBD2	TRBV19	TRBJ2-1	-	TGTGCCAGTAGTATAAGTAGCGGGAGAGTACATGAGCAGTTCTTC	CASSISSGRVHEQFF
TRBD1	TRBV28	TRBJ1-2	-	TGTGCCAGCAGTTTATTCGACAGGGTAGCTGGCTACACCTTC	CASSLFDRVAGYTF
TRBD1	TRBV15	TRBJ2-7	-	TGTGCCACCAGCAGAGGAGGGACAGGGCTACGCTACGAGCAGTACTTC	CATSRGGTGLRYEQYF
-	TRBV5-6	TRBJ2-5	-	TGTGCCAGCAGCTTGGGTGGCGGGAAGACGGGAGAGACCCAGTACTTC	CASSLGGGKTGETQYF
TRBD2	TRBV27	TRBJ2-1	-	TGTGCCAGCAGTCCGCTAGCGGGAGGGTTCAATGAGCAGTTCTTC	CASSPLAGGFNEQFF
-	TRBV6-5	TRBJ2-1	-	TGTGCCAGCAGGGTCGGAGGGACAAGTGGTGAGCAGTTCTTC	CASRVGGTSGEQFF
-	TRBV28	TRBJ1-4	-	TGTGCCAGCAGTTTATATTCGGGGGGACGGACAACTAATGAAAAACTGTTTTTT	CASSLYSGGRTTNEKLFF
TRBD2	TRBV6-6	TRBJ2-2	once	TGTGCCAGCAGGACTAGCGGGGCAACCGGGGAGCTGTTTTTT	CASRTSGATGELFF
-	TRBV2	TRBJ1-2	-	TGTGCCAGCAGGAGGGGGGCTGGCTATGGCTACACCTTC	CASRRGAGYGYTF
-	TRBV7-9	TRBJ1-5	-	TGTGCCAGCAGCTCCTGGGGGAATCAGCCCCAGCATTTT	CASSSWGNQPQHF
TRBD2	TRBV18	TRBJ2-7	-	TGTGCCAGCTCACCCCGCATAGCGGGAGTTCTTTTCGAGCAGTACTTC	CASSPRIAGVLFEQYF